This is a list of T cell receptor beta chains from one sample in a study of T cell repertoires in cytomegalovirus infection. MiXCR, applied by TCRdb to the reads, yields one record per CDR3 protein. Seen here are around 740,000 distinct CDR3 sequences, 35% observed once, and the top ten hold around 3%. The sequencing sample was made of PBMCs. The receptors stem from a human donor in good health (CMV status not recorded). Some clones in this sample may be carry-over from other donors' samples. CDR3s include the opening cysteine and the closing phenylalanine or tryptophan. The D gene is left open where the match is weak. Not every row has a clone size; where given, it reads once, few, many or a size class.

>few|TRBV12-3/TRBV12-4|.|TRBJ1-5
TGTGCCAGCAGTTTAGGACTAACAGGAGGATATAGCAATCAGCCCCAGCATTTT
CASSLGLTGGYSNQPQHF
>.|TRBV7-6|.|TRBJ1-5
TGTGCCAGCAGCTTAGAGGTGGCAGGTGATAGCAATCAGCCCCAGCATTTT
CASSLEVAGDSNQPQHF
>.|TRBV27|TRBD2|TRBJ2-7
TGTGCCAGCAGTCCGCTAAGACTAGCGGGAGGGCCTGGCGAGCAGTACTTC
CASSPLRLAGGPGEQYF
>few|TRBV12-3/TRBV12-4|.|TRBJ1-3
TGTGCCAGCAGTCCCCTCGCCCTCTCTGGAAACACCATATATTTT
CASSPLALSGNTIYF
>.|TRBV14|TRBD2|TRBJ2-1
TGTGCCAGCAGCCAAGAAGACGGCGGGAGCTCCTACAATGAGCAGTTCTTC
CASSQEDGGSSYNEQFF
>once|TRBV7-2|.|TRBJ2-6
TGTGCCAGCAGTCGGGACATCAACTCTGGGGCCAACGTCCTGACTTTC
CASSRDINSGANVLTF
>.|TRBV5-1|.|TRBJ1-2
TGCGCCAGCAGCTTGGGAGGAGGATTTCACTATGGCTACACCTTC
CASSLGGGFHYGYTF
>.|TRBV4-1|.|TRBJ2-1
TGCGCCAGCAGCCAAGATCGTAGGGCCACCAAGGACCATGAGCAGTTCTTC
CASSQDRRATKDHEQFF
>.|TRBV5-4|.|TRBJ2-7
TGTGCCAGCAGCTTGGGGACTGCCGGTGCCGAGCAGTACTTC
CASSLGTAGAEQYF
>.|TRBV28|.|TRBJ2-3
TGTGCCAGTTTTGGCTTAAAGGCGCACGATACGCAGTATTTT
CASFGLKAHDTQYF
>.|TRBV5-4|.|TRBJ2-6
TGTGCCAGCAGCTCGCAGGGAGGTGGGGCCAACGTCCTGACTTTC
CASSSQGGGANVLTF
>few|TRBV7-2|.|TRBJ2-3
TGTGCCAGCAGCACTCTCTTCCGAGATACGCAGTATTTT
CASSTLFRDTQYF
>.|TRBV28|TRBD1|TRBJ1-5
TGTGCCAGCAGCCAGCCTTACACAGGGGATCAGCCCCAGCATTTT
CASSQPYTGDQPQHF
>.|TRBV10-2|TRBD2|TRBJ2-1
TGCGCCAGCGGGACTAGCGCCTACAATGAGCAGTTCTTC
CASGTSAYNEQFF
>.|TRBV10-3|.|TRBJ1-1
TGTGCCATCAGCCGGACGGATAACACTGAATCTTTCTTT
CAISRTDNTESFF
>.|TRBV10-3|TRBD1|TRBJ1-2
TGTGCCATCAGTGATGGGGACAGGGAACACTATGGCTACACCTTC
CAISDGDREHYGYTF
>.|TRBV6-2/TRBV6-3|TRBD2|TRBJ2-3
TGTGCCAGCGGAGCGGGGGGTAGGACAGATACGCAGTATTTT
CASGAGGRTDTQYF
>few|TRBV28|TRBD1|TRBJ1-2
TGTGCCAGCGCCAAGGGACAGGACTATGGCTACACCTTC
CASAKGQDYGYTF
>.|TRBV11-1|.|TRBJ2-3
TGTGCCAGCAGCCCAGATCCCCGCAATCTCGCAGATACGCAGTATTTT
CASSPDPRNLADTQYF
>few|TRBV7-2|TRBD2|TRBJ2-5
TGTGCCAGCAGCCCCGGACTAGCGGGGTCTCAAGAGACCCAGTACTTC
CASSPGLAGSQETQYF
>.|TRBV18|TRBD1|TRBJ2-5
TGTGCCAGCTCACCACCATCGGACAGGGTGGAGACCCAGTACTTC
CASSPPSDRVETQYF
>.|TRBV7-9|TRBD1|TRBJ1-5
TGTGCCAGCAGTCAAGGACAGGATTCAAGGTTCGGGCAGCCCCAGCATTTT
CASSQGQDSRFGQPQHF
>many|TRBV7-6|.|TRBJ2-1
TGTGCCAGCAGCTCATCCAACGATTATCCCTGGAGACACCGGAGCTCCTACAATGAGCAGTTCTTC
CASSSSNDYPWRHRSSYNEQFF
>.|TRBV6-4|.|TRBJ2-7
TGTGCCAGCAGTGACCGGGGTGGCAGGGAGCAGTACTTC
CASSDRGGREQYF
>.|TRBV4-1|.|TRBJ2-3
TGCGCCAGCAGCCAGCCGGGGACCGCCGATACGCAGTATTTT
CASSQPGTADTQYF
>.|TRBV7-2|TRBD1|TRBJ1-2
TGTGCCAGCAGCTCGGACAGGGACAGGGGCTATGGCTACACCTTC
CASSSDRDRGYGYTF
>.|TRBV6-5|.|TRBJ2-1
TGTGCCAGCAGTTCTCAGAGGGAGCAGTTCTTC
CASSSQREQFF
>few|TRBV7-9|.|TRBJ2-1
TGTGCCAGCAGGTTAGGCCAGCACGATGAGCAGTTCTTC
CASRLGQHDEQFF
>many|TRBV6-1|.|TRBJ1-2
TGTGCCAGCAGTGACCACGGATTTGAGGGTGGCTACACCTTC
CASSDHGFEGGYTF
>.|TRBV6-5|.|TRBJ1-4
TGTGCCAGCAGTTACGTTGGGACCAATAATGAAAAACTGTTTTTT
CASSYVGTNNEKLFF
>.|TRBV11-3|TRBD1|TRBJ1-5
TGTGCCAGCAGCCGCGGGACAGGACCTCTGAGCAATCAGCCCCAGCATTTT
CASSRGTGPLSNQPQHF
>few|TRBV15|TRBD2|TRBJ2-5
TGTGCCACCAGCAGAGGTCGCGGACTAGCGGGGGGAGAGACCCAGTACTTC
CATSRGRGLAGGETQYF
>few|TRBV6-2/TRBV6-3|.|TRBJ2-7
TGTGCCAGCAGTTACCTCACAGCTGGGGGGCCTCAAGCCTACGAGCAGTACTTC
CASSYLTAGGPQAYEQYF
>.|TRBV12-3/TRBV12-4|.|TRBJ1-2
TGTGCCAGCAGACTGGACAGAAACTATGGCTACACCTTC
CASRLDRNYGYTF
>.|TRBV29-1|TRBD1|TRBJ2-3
TGCAGCGTCGCACGGGACAGGGGAACAGATACGCAGTATTTT
CSVARDRGTDTQYF
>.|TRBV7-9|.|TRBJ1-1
TGTGCCAGCAGCTTAGTCGGACCGGGACACGAGAACACTGAAGCTTTCTTT
CASSLVGPGHENTEAFF